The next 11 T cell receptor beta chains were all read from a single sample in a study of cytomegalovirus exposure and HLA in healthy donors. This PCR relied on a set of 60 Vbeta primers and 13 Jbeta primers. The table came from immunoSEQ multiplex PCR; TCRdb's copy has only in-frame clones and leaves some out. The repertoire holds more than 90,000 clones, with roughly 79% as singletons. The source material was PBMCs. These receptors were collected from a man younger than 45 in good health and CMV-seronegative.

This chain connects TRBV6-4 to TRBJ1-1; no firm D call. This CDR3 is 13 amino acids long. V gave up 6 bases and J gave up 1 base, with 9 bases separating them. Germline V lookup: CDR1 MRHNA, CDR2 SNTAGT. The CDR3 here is CASRVQQNTEAFF. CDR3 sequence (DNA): TGTGCCAGCAGAGTACAGCAGAACACTGAAGCTTTCTTT.

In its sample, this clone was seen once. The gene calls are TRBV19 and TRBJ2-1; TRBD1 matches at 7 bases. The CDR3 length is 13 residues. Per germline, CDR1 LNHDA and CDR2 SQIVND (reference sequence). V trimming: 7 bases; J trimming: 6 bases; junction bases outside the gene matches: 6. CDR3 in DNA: TGTGCCAGTACCTCGGGACAGACCAATGAGCAGTTCTTC. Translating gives CASTSGQTNEQFF.

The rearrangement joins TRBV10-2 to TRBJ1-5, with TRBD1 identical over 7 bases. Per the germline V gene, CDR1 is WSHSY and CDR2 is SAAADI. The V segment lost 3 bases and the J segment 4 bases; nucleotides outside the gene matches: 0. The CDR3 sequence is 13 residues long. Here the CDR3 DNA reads TGCGCCAGCAGTGAACAGGGGAATCAGCCCCAGCATTTT. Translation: CASSEQGNQPQHF.

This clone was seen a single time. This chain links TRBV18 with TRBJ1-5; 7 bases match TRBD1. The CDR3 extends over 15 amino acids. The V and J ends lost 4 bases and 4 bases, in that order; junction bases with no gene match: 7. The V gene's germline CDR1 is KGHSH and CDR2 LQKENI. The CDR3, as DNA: TGTGCCAGCTCACGACTTCAGGGGGGTAATCAGCCCCAGCATTTT. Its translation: CASSRLQGGNQPQHF.

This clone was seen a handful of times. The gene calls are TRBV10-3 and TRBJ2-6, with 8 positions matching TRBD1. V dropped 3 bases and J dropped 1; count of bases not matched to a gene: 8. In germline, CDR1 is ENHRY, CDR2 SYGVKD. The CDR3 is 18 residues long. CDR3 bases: TGTGCCATCAGTGACCCGGACAGGGACCCTTCTGGGGCCAACGTCCTGACTTTC. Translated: CAISDPDRDPSGANVLTF.

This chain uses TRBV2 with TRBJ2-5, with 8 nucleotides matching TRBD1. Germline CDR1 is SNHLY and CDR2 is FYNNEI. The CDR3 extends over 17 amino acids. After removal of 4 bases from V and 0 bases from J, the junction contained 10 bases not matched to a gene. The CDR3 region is CASSGNRGKEYQETQYF. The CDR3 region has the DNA TGTGCCAGCAGTGGTAACAGGGGGAAAGAGTACCAAGAGACCCAGTACTTC.

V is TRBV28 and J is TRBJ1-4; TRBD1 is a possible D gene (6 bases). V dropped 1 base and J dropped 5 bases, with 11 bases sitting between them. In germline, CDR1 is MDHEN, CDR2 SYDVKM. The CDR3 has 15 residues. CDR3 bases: TGTGCCAGCAGTTTATTCTGGGGGCAAAATGAAAAACTGTTTTTT. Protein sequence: CASSLFWGQNEKLFF.

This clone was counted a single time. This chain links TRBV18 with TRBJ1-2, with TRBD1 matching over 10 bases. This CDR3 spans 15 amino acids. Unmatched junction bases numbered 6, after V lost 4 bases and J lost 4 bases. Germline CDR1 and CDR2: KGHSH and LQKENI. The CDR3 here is CASSQGTGDGYGYTF. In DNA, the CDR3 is TGTGCCAGCTCACAAGGGACAGGGGACGGCTATGGCTACACCTTC.

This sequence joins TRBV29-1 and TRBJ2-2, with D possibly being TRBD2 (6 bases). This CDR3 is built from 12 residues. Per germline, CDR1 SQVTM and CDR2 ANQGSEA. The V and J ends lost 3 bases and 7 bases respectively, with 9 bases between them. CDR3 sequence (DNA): TGCAGCGTTGAGGTGGAGGGCGGGGAGCTGTTTTTT. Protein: CSVEVEGGELFF.

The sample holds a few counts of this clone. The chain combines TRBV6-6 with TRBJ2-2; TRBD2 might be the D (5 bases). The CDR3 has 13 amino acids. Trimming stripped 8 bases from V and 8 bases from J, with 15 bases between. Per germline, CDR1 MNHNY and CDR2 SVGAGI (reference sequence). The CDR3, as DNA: TGTGCCAGCGAGGGAGTGGGCCCGGGGGAGCTGTTTTTT. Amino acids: CASEGVGPGELFF.

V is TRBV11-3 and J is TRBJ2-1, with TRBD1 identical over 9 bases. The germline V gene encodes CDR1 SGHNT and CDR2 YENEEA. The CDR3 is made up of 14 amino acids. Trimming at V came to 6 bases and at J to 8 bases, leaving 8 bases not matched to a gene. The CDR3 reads CASSWRQGDDEQFF. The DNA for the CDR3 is TGTGCCAGCAGTTGGAGACAGGGGGACGATGAGCAGTTCTTC.